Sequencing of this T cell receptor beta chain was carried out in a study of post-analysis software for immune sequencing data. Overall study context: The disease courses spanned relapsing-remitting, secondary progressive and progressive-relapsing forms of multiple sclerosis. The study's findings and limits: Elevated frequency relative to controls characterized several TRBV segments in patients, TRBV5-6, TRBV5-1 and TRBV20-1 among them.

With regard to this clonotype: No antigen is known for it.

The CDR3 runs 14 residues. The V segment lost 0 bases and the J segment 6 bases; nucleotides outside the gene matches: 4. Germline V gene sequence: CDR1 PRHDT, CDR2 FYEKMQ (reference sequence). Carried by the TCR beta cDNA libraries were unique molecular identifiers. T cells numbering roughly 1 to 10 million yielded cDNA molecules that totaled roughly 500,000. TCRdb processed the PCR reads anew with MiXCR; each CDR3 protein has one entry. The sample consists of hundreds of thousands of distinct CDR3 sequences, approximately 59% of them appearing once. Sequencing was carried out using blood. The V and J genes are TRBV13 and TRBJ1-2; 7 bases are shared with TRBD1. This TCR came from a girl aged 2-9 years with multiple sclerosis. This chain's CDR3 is CASSLGGQSDGYTF. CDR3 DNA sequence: TGTGCCAGCAGCTTAGGGGGACAGTCGGATGGCTACACCTTC.